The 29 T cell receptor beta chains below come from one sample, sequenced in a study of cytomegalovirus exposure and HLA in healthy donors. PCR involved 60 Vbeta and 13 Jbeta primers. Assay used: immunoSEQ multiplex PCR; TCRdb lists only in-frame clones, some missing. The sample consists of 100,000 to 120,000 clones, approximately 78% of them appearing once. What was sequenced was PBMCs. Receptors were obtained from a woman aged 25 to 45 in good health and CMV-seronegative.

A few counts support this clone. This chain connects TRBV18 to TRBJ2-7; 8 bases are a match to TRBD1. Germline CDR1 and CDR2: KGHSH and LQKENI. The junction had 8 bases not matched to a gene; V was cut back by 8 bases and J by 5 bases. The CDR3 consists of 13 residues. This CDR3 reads CASATDRADEQYF. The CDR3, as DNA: TGTGCCAGCGCTACGGACAGGGCAGACGAGCAGTACTTC.

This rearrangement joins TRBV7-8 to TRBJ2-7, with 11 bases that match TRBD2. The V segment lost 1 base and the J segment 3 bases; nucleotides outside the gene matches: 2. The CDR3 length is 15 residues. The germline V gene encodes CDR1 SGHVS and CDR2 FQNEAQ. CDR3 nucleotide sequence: TGTGCCAGCAGCTTAGAGCTAGCGGGGGGCTACGAGCAGTACTTC. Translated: CASSLELAGGYEQYF. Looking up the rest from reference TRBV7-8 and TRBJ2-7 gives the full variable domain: GAGVSQSPRYKVAKRGQDVALRCDPISGHVSLFWYQQALGQGPEFLTYFQNEAQLDKSGLPSDRFFAERPEGSVSTLKIQRTQQEDSAVYLCASSLELAGGYEQYFGPGTRLTVT.

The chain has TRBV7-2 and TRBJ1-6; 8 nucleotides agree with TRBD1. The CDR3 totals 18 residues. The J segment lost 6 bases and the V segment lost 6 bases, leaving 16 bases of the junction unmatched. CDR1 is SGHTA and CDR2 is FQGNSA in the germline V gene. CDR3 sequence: CASSPSPFRGRGNSPLHF. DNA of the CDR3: TGTGCCAGCAGTCCGAGCCCTTTCAGGGGGCGCGGTAATTCACCCCTCCACTTT.

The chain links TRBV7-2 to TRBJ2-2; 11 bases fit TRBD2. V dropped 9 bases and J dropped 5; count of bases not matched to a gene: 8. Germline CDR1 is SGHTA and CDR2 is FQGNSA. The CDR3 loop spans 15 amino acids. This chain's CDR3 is CASQTSGSRTGELFF. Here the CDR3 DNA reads TGTGCCAGTCAAACTAGCGGGAGTCGAACCGGGGAGCTGTTTTTT.

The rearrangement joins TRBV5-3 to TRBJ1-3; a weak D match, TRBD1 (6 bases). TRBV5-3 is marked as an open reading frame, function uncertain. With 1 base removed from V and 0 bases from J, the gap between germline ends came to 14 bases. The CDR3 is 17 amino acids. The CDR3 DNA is TGTGCCAGAAGCTTGAACCCGACAGGAGCCTCTGGAAACACCATATATTTT. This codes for CARSLNPTGASGNTIYF.

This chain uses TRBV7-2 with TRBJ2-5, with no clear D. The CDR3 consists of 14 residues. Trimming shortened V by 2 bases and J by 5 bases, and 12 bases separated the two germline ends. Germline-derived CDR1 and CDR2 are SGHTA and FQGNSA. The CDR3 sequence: CASSLHSGWETQYF. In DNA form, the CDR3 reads TGTGCCAGCAGCTTACATTCAGGATGGGAGACCCAGTACTTC.

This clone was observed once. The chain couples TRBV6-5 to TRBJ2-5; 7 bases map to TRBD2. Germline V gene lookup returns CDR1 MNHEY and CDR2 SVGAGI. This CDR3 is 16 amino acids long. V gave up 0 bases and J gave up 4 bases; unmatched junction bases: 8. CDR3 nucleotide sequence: TGTGCCAGCAGTTACTCGAATCTGCGGGAGCGAGAGACCCAGTACTTC. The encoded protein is CASSYSNLRERETQYF.

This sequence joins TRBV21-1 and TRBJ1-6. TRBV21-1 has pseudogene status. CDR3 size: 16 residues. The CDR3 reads CASSKEPSSYNSPLHF. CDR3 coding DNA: TGTGCCAGCAGCAAAGAGCCAAGCTCCTATAATTCACCCCTCCACTTT.

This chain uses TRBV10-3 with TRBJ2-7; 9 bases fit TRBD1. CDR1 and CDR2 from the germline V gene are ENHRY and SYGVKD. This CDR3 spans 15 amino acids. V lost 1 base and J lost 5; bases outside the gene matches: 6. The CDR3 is CAISEYRGPIHEQYF. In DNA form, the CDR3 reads TGTGCCATCAGTGAGTACAGGGGGCCGATCCACGAGCAGTACTTC.

In DNA form, the CDR3 reads TGTGCCAGCAGCTTACAGGGGCGGGCGGGTAACTATGGCTACACCTTC. Protein sequence: CASSLQGRAGNYGYTF. The V and J genes are TRBV5-4 and TRBJ1-2; TRBD1 matches at 7 bases. CDR3 length: 16 amino acids. The germline V gene encodes CDR1 SGHNT and CDR2 YYREEE (reference sequence). The V and J ends lost 2 bases and 1 base, in that order; junction bases with no gene match: 8.

CDR3 residues: CASSFTGYVSYEQYF. CDR3 nucleotide sequence: TGTGCCAGCAGTTTTACAGGTTACGTTTCCTACGAGCAGTACTTC. This chain links TRBV28 with TRBJ2-7, with D perhaps matching TRBD1 (5 bases). The CDR3 is 15 residues long. Germline values: CDR1 MDHEN, CDR2 SYDVKM. Trimming took 3 bases from V and 1 from J, leaving 13 bases between them.

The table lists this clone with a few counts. The CDR3 DNA follows: TGTGCCAGCCAAACAGGGGTCACAGCTAACTATGGCTACACCTTC. Translation gives CASQTGVTANYGYTF. The chain recombines TRBV18 with TRBJ1-2; 7 nucleotides match TRBD1. Trimming took 8 bases from V and 0 from J; bases not matched to a gene: 9. CDR3 length: 15 residues. Germline CDR1 reads KGHSH; CDR2 reads LQKENI.

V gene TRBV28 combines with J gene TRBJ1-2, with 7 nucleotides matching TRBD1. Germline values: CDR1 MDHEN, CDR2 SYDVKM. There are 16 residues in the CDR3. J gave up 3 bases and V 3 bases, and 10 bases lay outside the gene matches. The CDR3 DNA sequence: TGTGCCAGCAGTTTGGACGGACAGGACTTCTACTATGGCTACACCTTC. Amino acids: CASSLDGQDFYYGYTF.

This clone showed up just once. The CDR3 sequence is CAWKYRSNYGYTF. The CDR3 DNA reads as TGTGCCTGGAAGTACAGGAGTAACTATGGCTACACCTTC. The chain recombines TRBV30 with TRBJ1-2; D is perhaps TRBD1 (5 bases). The CDR3 covers 13 residues. V dropped 4 bases and J dropped 1 base, with 10 bases sitting between them. Germline V gene lookup returns CDR1 GTSNPN and CDR2 SVGIG (reference sequence).

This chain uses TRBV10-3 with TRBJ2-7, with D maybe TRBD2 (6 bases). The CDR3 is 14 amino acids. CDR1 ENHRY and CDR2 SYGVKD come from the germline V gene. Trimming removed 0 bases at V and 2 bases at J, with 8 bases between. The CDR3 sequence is CAISESPGAYEQYF. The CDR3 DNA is TGTGCCATCAGTGAGTCGCCGGGGGCCTACGAGCAGTACTTC.

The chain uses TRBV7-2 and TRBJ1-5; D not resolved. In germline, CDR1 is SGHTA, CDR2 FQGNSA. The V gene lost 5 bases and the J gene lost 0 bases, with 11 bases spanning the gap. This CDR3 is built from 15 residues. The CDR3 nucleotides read TGTGCCAGCAGCCCGGAGCCCTTTAGCAATCAGCCCCAGCATTTT. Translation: CASSPEPFSNQPQHF.

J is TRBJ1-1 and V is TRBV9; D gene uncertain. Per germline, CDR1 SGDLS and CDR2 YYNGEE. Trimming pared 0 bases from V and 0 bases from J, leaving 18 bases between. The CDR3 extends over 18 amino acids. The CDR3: CASSVATARGGVNTEAFF. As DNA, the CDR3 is TGTGCCAGCAGCGTAGCTACGGCGAGAGGTGGAGTGAACACTGAAGCTTTCTTT.

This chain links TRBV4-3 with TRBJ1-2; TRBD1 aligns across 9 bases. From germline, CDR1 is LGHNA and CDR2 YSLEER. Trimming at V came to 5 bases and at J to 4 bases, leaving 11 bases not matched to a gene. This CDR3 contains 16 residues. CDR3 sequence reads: CASSDSGTGKGYGYTF. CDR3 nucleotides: TGCGCCAGCAGCGACTCCGGGACAGGGAAAGGCTATGGCTACACCTTC.

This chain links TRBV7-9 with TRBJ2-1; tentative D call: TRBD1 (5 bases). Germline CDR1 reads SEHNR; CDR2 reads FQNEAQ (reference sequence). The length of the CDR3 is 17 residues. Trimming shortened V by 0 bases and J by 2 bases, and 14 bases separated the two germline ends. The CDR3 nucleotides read TGTGCCAGCAGCTTAGCGCAAGGCGACAGTCCCTACAATGAGCAGTTCTTC. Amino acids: CASSLAQGDSPYNEQFF.

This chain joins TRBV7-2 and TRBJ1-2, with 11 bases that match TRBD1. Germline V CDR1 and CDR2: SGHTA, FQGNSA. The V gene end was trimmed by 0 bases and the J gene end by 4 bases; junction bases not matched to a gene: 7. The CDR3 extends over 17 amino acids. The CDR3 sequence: CASSLASGQGAPYGYTF. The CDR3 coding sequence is TGTGCCAGCAGCTTAGCCTCAGGACAGGGGGCGCCCTATGGCTACACCTTC.

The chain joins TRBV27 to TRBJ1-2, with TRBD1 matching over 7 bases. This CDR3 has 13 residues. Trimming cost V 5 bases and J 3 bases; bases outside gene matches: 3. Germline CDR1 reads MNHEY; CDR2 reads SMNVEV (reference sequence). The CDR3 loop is CASSIGQDYGYTF. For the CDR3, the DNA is TGTGCCAGCAGTATCGGACAGGACTATGGCTACACCTTC.

The CDR3 sequence is CSVDGQGKQQYF. The DNA for the CDR3 is TGCAGCGTGGACGGACAGGGTAAACAGCAGTACTTC. The chain uses TRBV29-1 and TRBJ2-7, with 8 bases that match TRBD1. The CDR3 is 12 amino acids. With V trimmed by 6 bases and J by 8 bases, 9 bases remained unmatched. Germline CDR1 SQVTM, CDR2 ANQGSEA.

This chain's CDR3 is CATSRDFRLGTGNAGELFF. The CDR3 nucleotides are TGTGCCACCAGCAGAGATTTCCGACTGGGGACAGGGAATGCCGGGGAGCTGTTTTTT. This rearrangement joins TRBV15 to TRBJ2-2, with 9 positions matching TRBD1. The CDR3 spans 19 residues. The germline V gene has CDR1 LNHNV and CDR2 YYDKDF (reference sequence). The V and J ends lost 0 bases and 6 bases, in that order; junction bases with no gene match: 14.

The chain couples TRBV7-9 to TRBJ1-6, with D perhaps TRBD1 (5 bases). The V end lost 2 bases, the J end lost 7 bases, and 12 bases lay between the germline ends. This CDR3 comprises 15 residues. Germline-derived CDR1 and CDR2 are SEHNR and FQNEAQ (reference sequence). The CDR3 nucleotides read TGTGCCAGCAGCTTAAGGGGCAGTGACAATTCACCCCTCCACTTT. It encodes CASSLRGSDNSPLHF.

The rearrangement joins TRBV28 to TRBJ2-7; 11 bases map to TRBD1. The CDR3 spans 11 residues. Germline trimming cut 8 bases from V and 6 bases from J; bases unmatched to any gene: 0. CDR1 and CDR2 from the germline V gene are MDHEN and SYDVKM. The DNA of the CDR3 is TGTGCCAGCGGGACAGGGGGCGAGCAGTACTTC. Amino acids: CASGTGGEQYF.

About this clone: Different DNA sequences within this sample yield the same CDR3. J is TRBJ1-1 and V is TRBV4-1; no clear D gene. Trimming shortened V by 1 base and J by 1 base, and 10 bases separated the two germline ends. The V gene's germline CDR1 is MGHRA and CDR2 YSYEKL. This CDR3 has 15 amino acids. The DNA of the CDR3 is TGCGCCAGCAGCCAAGCGGGGATAGAGAACACTGAAGCTTTCTTT. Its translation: CASSQAGIENTEAFF.

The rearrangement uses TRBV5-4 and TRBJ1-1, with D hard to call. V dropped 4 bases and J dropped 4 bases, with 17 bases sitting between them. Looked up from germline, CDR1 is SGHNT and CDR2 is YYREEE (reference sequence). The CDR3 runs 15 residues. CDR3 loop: CASSRGSYGATEAFF. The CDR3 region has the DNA TGTGCCAGCAGCCGAGGCTCTTATGGAGCCACTGAAGCTTTCTTT.

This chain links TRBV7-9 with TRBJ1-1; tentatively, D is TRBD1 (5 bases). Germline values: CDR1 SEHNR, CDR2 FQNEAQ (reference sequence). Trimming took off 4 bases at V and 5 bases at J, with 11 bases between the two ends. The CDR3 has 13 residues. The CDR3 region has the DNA TGTGCCAGCAGCTCGGGGCGGGAGACTGAAGCTTTCTTT. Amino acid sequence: CASSSGRETEAFF.

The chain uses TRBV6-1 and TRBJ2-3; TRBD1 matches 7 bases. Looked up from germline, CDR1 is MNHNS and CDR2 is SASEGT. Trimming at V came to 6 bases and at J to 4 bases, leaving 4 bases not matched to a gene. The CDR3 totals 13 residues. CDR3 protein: CASRRTGADTQYF. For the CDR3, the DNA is TGTGCCAGCAGGCGGACAGGAGCAGATACGCAGTATTTT.